This TCR beta chain was sequenced for a study of T cells in localized non-small cell lung cancer. Whole-study findings and limits: Longer overall survival was linked to higher blood T cell density. It remains possible that heterogeneity exists, since only one tumor region was sequenced.

The table came from immunoSEQ multiplex PCR; TCRdb's copy has only in-frame clones and leaves some out. The sample consists of 30,000 to 35,000 clones, 80% to 95% of them appearing once. A word on this clone: Its antigen is undetermined.

CDR1 and CDR2 (germline): MNHEY, SVGAGI. This CDR3 has 13 residues. With 5 bases removed from V and 1 base from J, the gap between germline ends came to 8 bases. The specimen comprised peripheral blood, sampled before any cancer treatment. The receptor was isolated from a female donor of 60 years or more with stage I lung adenocarcinoma. The rearrangement links TRBV6-5 to TRBJ2-5; D gene ambiguous. DNA of the CDR3: TGTGCCAGCAGTAATTCCGTCCAAGAGACCCAGTACTTC. This codes for CASSNSVQETQYF.